Below are 4 T cell receptor beta chains sequenced from a single sample in a study of cytomegalovirus exposure and HLA in healthy donors. The PCR was carried out with 60 Vbeta primers and 13 Jbeta primers. Libraries were prepared by immunoSEQ multiplex PCR; TCRdb keeps only in-frame clonotypes and omits some of them. Its clone listing holds about 130,000 clones. The source material was PBMCs. These receptors originate from a woman between 55 and 75 years old in good health and CMV-seronegative.

The chain has TRBV7-2 and TRBJ1-4; perhaps TRBD1 as D (5 bases). Per the germline V gene, CDR1 is SGHTA and CDR2 is FQGNSA. With 3 bases removed from V and 13 bases from J, the gap between germline ends came to 12 bases. The CDR3 is 12 residues long. The CDR3 DNA follows: TGTGCCAGCAGCTTGATGTCTCAGGGACTGTTTTTT. Amino acids: CASSLMSQGLFF.

The chain carries TRBV6-1 and TRBJ2-5; the D gene is possibly TRBD2 (6 bases). The V and J ends lost 4 bases and 11 bases respectively, with 26 bases between them. Per the germline V gene, CDR1 is MNHNS and CDR2 is SASEGT. The CDR3 is 16 amino acids. The CDR3 is CASSGAPGLLPKEQYF. As DNA, the CDR3 is TGTGCCAGCAGTGGGGCCCCGGGACTCCTTCCCAAAGAGCAGTACTTC.

V gene TRBV5-1 combines with J gene TRBJ1-6, with D unresolved. The CDR3 runs 17 residues. Germline V gene sequence: CDR1 SGHRS, CDR2 YFSETQ. Trimming shortened V by 7 bases and J by 5 bases, and 22 bases separated the two germline ends. CDR3 sequence (DNA): TGCGCCAGCCGGAGAATCGGAAACTCGATTGATAATTCACCCCTCCACTTT. Protein: CASRRIGNSIDNSPLHF.

CDR3 nucleotide sequence: TGTGCCAGCAGCGTAGGAGTAGGGGGGGCGTTTGAAGCTTTCTTT. This gives the protein CASSVGVGGAFEAFF. The chain employs TRBV9 and TRBJ1-1, with D possibly being TRBD1 (6 bases). The germline gives CDR1 SGDLS, CDR2 YYNGEE. The germline V and J ends were trimmed by 0 bases and 7 bases, with 16 bases remaining between them. This CDR3 contains 15 residues.